The 6 T cell receptor beta chains presented below share a single source sample, sequenced in a study of shared clonotypes between healthy human individuals (dated by TCRdb to between 2020 and 2021). The library was obtained by the immunoSEQ multiplex PCR assay. TCRdb limited this immuneACCESS table to in-frame rearrangements with V and J called. A share of clones is missing; checked studies link under half to unresolved V genes, and the rest is unexplained. The sample contains about 2 million clones, 85% to 95% of them found a single time. The ten largest clones capture 0.1% to 0.15% of the sample. Material for sequencing was naive CD4+ T cells sorted from blood. The sample's cell subset or site label is to be understood as: CD45RA+ positively selected. These receptors all come from a man aged 18 to 29 in good health.

This rearrangement joins TRBV11-3 to TRBJ2-1, with D hard to call. This CDR3 comprises 15 residues. Trimming pared 0 bases from V and 5 bases from J, leaving 11 bases between. The germline V gene has CDR1 SGHNT and CDR2 YENEEA. CDR3 region: CASSLDQGSNNEQFF. CDR3 in DNA: TGTGCCAGCAGCTTAGATCAAGGTAGCAACAATGAGCAGTTCTTC.

The chain has TRBV6-6 and TRBJ1-5; a possible D gene is TRBD1 (5 bases). CDR1 and CDR2 from the germline V gene are MNHNY and SVGAGI (reference sequence). The ends were cut back, 5 bases at V and 2 bases at J, with 7 bases in the middle. CDR3 length: 13 residues. The CDR3 nucleotides are TGTGCCAGCAGTGGGGGTGGCAATCAGCCCCAGCATTTT. It specifies CASSGGGNQPQHF.

The chain joins TRBV7-6 to TRBJ2-7; possibly TRBD1 for D (6 bases). The CDR3 is 14 residues long. V dropped 5 bases and J dropped 2 bases, with 13 bases sitting between them. Per germline, CDR1 SGHVS and CDR2 FNYEAQ. CDR3 residues: CASSRQVGAYEQYF. The CDR3 nucleotides are TGTGCCAGCAGCCGACAGGTAGGAGCCTACGAGCAGTACTTC. The full variable domain, rest sourced from reference TRBV7-6 and TRBJ2-7, is GAGVSQSPRYKVTKRGQDVALRCDPISGHVSLYWYRQALGQGPEFLTYFNYEAQQDKSGLPNDRFSAERPEGSISTLTIQRTEQRDSAMYRCASSRQVGAYEQYFGPGTRLTVT.

The chain combines TRBV9 with TRBJ2-3; tentatively, D is TRBD1 (8 bases). V was trimmed by 0 bases and J by 5 bases, leaving 13 bases between them. Germline V lookup: CDR1 SGDLS, CDR2 YYNGEE. This CDR3 contains 15 residues. As DNA, the CDR3 is TGTGCCAGCAGCGTAGGGACAGGGAGGGGAGATACGCAGTATTTT. The encoded protein is CASSVGTGRGDTQYF.

The DNA of the CDR3 is TGTGCCAGCCGCAGCAACCCAGGGAACACCGGGGAGCTGTTTTTT. Translation gives CASRSNPGNTGELFF. The rearrangement links TRBV11-1 to TRBJ2-2; D unclear. The CDR3 is 15 residues long. Trimming took 8 bases from V and 1 from J, leaving 14 bases between them. Germline V gives CDR1 SGHAT, CDR2 FQDESV (reference sequence).

This clone appeared a single time. In the same sample, other DNA sequences code for this CDR3. The genes are TRBV10-3 and TRBJ1-1; D not certain. This CDR3 has 11 amino acids. The germline gives CDR1 ENHRY, CDR2 SYGVKD. Trimming removed 5 bases from V and 1 base from J, with 2 bases in between. CDR3 amino acids: CAISQNTEAFF. CDR3 in DNA: TGTGCCATCAGTCAGAACACTGAAGCTTTCTTT.